This T cell receptor (beta chain) was captured in a study of Graves' ophthalmopathy and Graves' hyperthyroidism. The CDR3 extends over 15 amino acids. Germline V gene sequence: CDR1 SGHRS, CDR2 YFSETQ. The V and J ends lost 2 bases and 6 bases respectively, with 18 bases between them. For repertoire sequencing, the TCR beta CDR3 regions were amplified from RNA transcripts. RT-PCR with HTBI primers came first, then second-round multiplex PCR. TCRdb reanalysed the multiplex PCR reads using MiXCR and keeps one entry per CDR3 protein. The profile covers about 340,000 distinct CDR3 sequences, with 15% to 20% appearing a single time and 12% taken by the ten largest. This clonotype appeared many times.

This chain links TRBV5-1 with TRBJ2-7; D remains ambiguous. The receptor was derived from an adult man with Graves' ophthalmopathy. The specimen was peripheral blood. CDR3 loop: CASSFDGNKGREQYF. The CDR3 nucleotides are TGCGCCAGCAGCTTTGACGGAAACAAAGGGCGCGAGCAGTACTTC.